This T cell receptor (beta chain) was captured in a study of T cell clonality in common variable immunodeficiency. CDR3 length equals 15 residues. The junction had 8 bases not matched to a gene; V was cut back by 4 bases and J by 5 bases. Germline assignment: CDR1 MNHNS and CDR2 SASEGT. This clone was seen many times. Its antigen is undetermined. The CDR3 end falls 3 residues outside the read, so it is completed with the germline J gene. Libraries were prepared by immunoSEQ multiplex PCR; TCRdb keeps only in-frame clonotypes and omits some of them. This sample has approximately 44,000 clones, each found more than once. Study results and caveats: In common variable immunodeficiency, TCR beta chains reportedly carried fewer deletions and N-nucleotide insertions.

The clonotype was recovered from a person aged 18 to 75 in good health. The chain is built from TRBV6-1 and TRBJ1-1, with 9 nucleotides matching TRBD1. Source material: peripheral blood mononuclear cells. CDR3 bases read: TGTGCCAGCAGTGCCCAACAGGGGGCCTGGACTGAA. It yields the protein CASSAQQGAWTE. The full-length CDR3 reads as CASSAQQGAWTEAFF.